Below are 11 T cell receptor beta chains sequenced from a single sample in a study of cytomegalovirus exposure and HLA in healthy donors. Amplification used 60 Vbeta primers and 13 Jbeta primers. The protocol was immunoSEQ multiplex PCR, while the TCRdb copy is restricted to in-frame clones and leaves out a portion. There are roughly 200,000 clones in the sample; around 89% occur only once, and roughly 1% lies in the top ten. Material: PBMCs. Every receptor here comes from a woman younger than 35 in good health and CMV-seronegative.

As DNA, the CDR3 is TGTGCCAGCAGTCGTACAACAGGGGCGGCCTACAATGAGCAGTTCTTC. Amino acid sequence: CASSRTTGAAYNEQFF. The chain carries TRBV5-5 and TRBJ2-1; TRBD1 agrees at 7 bases. The ends lost 5 bases at V and 2 bases at J; junction bases unmatched: 10. The CDR3 contains 16 residues. The V gene's germline CDR1 is SGHKS and CDR2 YYEKEE (reference sequence). Based on the CDR3 plus reference TRBV5-5 and TRBJ2-1, the full variable domain is DAGVTQSPTHLIKTRGQQVTLRCSPISGHKSVSWYQQVLGQGPQFIFQYYEKEERGRGNFPDRFSARQFPNYSSELNVNALLLGDSALYLCASSRTTGAAYNEQFFGPGTRLTVL.

The J gene is TRBJ1-2, the V gene TRBV6-5, with D possibly being TRBD1 (6 bases). CDR1 and CDR2 (germline): MNHEY, SVGAGI. V lost 4 bases to trimming and J lost 2 bases, with 11 bases between them. The CDR3 totals 14 residues. CDR3 nucleotides: TGTGCCAGCAGTTCTGACAGGATCAACTATGGCTACACCTTC. Its protein is CASSSDRINYGYTF.

The chain couples TRBV13 to TRBJ2-7, with D perhaps TRBD2 (7 bases). Germline assignment: CDR1 PRHDT and CDR2 FYEKMQ (reference sequence). Trimming cost V 7 bases and J 1 base, with 14 bases left between them. The CDR3 covers 14 residues. CDR3 nucleotide sequence: TGTGCCAGCACGGGGGGCCACTCATCCTACGAGCAGTACTTC. It specifies CASTGGHSSYEQYF. Variable domain in full (rest from reference TRBV13 and TRBJ2-7): AAGVIQSPRHLIKEKRETATLKCYPIPRHDTVYWYQQGPGQDPQFLISFYEKMQSDKGSIPDRFSAQQFSDYHSELNMSSLELGDSALYFCASTGGHSSYEQYFGPGTRLTVT.

The V gene is TRBV4-3, the J gene TRBJ2-7; D possibly corresponds to TRBD2 (6 bases). Germline V gene data show CDR1 as LGHNA and CDR2 as YSLEER. The CDR3 runs to 13 residues. Trimming cost V 1 base and J 7 bases, with 11 bases left between them. The CDR3 region is CASSQGLAWEQYF. The CDR3 DNA is TGCGCCAGCAGCCAAGGGCTAGCGTGGGAGCAGTACTTC.

The chain uses TRBV19 and TRBJ1-1; no reliable D call. The ends were cut back, 6 bases at V and 0 bases at J, with 11 bases in the middle. This CDR3 is built from 14 residues. Germline CDR1 reads LNHDA; CDR2 reads SQIVND (reference sequence). The DNA of the CDR3 is TGTGCCAGTAGCTCCGGGAGCGTGAACACTGAAGCTTTCTTT. Amino acid sequence: CASSSGSVNTEAFF.

The J gene is TRBJ2-3, the V gene TRBV29-1; 8 bases line up with TRBD2. This CDR3 is built from 15 residues. J gave up 3 bases and V 4 bases, and 9 bases lay outside the gene matches. CDR1 is SQVTM, CDR2 ANQGSEA, per germline. The CDR3 reads CSVALGRALTDTQYF. The CDR3, as DNA: TGCAGCGTTGCGCTCGGGAGGGCGTTAACAGATACGCAGTATTTT.

The chain couples TRBV6-5 to TRBJ2-7; 11 bases are a match to TRBD1. Trimming at V came to 4 bases and at J to 1 base, leaving 0 bases not matched to a gene. This CDR3 region has 14 residues. The germline gives CDR1 MNHEY, CDR2 SVGAGI. DNA of the CDR3: TGTGCCAGCAGTTGGGACAGGGGGTCCTACGAGCAGTACTTC. Translating it yields CASSWDRGSYEQYF.

V gene TRBV5-1 combines with J gene TRBJ2-7, with D unresolved. The CDR3 extends over 12 amino acids. Trimming took 1 base from V and 6 from J, leaving 8 bases between them. Germline CDR1 SGHRS, CDR2 YFSETQ. The CDR3 is CASSLPAPEQYF. CDR3 sequence (DNA): TGCGCCAGCAGCTTGCCCGCGCCCGAGCAGTACTTC.

The CDR3 sequence is CASSFGPGQSMAGYTF. For the CDR3, the DNA is TGTGCCAGCAGCTTCGGCCCGGGACAGTCGATGGCGGGCTACACCTTC. V usage is TRBV7-9 and J usage is TRBJ1-2, with 7 positions matching TRBD1. Germline loops: CDR1 SEHNR, CDR2 FQNEAQ (reference sequence). V was clipped by 3 bases and J by 8 bases; unmatched bases: 15. This CDR3 spans 16 amino acids.

This clone occurred once. The chain carries TRBV4-3 and TRBJ2-5, with a possible D match to TRBD1 (5 bases). Germline lookup yields CDR1 LGHNA and CDR2 YSLEER. This CDR3 has 17 amino acids. V shed 1 base and J shed 2 bases, with 17 bases lying between them. The CDR3 spells CASSQALRKGHQETQYF. In nucleotides, the CDR3 is TGCGCCAGCAGCCAAGCCCTGCGTAAGGGGCATCAAGAGACCCAGTACTTC.

This clone was found a few times. CDR3 sequence (DNA): TGTGCCTGGAGCCGAGGACATAGCAATCAGCCCCAGCATTTT. Its translation: CAWSRGHSNQPQHF. The chain employs TRBV30 and TRBJ1-5, with TRBD1 as a possible D gene (5 bases). CDR1 is GTSNPN, CDR2 SVGIG, per germline (reference sequence). V dropped 3 bases and J dropped 0 bases, with 9 bases sitting between them. CDR3 length: 14 amino acids.